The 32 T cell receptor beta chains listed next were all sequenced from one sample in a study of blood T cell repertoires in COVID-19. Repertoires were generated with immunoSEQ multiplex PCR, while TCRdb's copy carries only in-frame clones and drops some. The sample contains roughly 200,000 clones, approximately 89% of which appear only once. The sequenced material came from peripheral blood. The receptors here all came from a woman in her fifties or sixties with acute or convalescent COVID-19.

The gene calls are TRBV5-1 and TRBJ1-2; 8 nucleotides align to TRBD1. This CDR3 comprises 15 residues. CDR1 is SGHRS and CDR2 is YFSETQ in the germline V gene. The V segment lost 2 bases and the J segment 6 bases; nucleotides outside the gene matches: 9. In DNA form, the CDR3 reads TGCGCCAGCAGCTTACGATCAGGGGGCAGAAATGGCTACACCTTC. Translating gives CASSLRSGGRNGYTF.

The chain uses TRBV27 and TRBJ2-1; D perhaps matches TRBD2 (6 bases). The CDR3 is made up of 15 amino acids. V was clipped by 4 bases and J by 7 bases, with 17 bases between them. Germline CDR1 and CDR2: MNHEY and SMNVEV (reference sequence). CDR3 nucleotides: TGTGCCAGCAGTTCTGGGACTGAACCGATAAATGAGCAGTTCTTC. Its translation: CASSSGTEPINEQFF.

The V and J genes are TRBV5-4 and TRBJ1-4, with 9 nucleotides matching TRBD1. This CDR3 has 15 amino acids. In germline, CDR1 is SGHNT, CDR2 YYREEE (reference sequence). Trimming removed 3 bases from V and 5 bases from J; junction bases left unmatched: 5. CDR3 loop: CASSSTGGLNEKLFF. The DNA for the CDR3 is TGTGCCAGCAGCTCGACAGGGGGATTGAATGAAAAACTGTTTTTT.

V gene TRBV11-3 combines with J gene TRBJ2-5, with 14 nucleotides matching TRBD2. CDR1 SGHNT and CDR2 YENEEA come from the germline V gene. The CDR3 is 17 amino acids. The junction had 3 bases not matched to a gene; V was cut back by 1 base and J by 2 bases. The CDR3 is CASSLGLAGGPQETQYF. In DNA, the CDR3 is TGTGCCAGCAGCTTAGGACTAGCGGGAGGGCCGCAAGAGACCCAGTACTTC.

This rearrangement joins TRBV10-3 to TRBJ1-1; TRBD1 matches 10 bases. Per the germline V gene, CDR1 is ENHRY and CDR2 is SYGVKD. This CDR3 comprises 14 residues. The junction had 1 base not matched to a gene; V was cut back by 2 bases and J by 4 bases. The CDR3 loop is CAISEGTGATEAFF. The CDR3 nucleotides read TGTGCCATCAGTGAGGGGACAGGGGCCACTGAAGCTTTCTTT.

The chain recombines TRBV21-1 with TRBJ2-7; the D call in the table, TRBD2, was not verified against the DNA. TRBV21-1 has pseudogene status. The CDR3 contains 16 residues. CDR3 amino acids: CASSKGEGLTSYEQYV. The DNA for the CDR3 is TGTGCCAGCAGCAAGGGGGAGGGGCTGACTTCCTACGAGCAGTACGTC.

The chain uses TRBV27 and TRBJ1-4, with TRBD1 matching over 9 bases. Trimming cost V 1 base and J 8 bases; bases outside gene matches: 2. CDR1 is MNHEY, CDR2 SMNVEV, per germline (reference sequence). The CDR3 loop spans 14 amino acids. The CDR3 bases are TGTGCCAGCAGTTTATGGGGGACAGGGGAAAAACTGTTTTTT. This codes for CASSLWGTGEKLFF.

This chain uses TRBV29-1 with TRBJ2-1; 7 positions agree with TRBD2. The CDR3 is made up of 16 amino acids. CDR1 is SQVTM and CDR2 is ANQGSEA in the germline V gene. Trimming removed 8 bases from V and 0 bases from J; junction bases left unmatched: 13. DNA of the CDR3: TGCAGCTCCCTTAAGGCGGGAGTGGGCTCCTACAATGAGCAGTTCTTC. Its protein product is CSSLKAGVGSYNEQFF.

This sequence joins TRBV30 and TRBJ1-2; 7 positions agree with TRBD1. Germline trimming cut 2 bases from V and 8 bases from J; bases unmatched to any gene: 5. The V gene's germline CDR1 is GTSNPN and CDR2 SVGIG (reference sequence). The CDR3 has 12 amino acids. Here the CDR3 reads CAWSTQGYGYTF. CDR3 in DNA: TGTGCCTGGAGTACACAGGGGTACGGCTACACCTTC.

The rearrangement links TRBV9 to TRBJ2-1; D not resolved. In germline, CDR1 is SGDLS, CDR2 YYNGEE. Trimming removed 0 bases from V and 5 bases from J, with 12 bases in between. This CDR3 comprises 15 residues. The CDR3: CASSVATRVDNEQFF. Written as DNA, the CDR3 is TGTGCCAGCAGCGTAGCTACACGGGTAGACAATGAGCAGTTCTTC. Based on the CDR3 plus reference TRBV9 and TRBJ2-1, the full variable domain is DSGVTQTPKHLITATGQRVTLRCSPRSGDLSVYWYQQSLDQGLQFLIQYYNGEERAKGNILERFSAQQFPDLHSELNLSSLELGDSALYFCASSVATRVDNEQFFGPGTRLTVL.

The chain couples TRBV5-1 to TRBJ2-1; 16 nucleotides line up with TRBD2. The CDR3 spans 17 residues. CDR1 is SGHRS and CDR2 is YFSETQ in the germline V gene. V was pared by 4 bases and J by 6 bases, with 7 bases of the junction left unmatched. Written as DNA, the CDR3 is TGCGCCAGCAGCCCCGGGACTAGCGGGAGGGGGGGCAATGAGCAGTTCTTC. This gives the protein CASSPGTSGRGGNEQFF.

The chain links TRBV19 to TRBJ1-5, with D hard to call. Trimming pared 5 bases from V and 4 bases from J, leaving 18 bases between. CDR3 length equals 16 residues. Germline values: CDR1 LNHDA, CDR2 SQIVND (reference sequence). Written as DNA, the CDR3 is TGTGCCAGTAGTCTCTCCCCGGGTCTCACAAATCAGCCCCAGCATTTT. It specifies CASSLSPGLTNQPQHF.

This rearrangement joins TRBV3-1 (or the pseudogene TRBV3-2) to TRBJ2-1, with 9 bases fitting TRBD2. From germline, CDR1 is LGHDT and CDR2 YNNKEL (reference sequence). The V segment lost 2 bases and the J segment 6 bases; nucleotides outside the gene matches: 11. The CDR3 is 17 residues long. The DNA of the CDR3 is TGTGCCAGCAGCCAACATAGCGGGAGAGGGTCTGGCAATGAGCAGTTCTTC. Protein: CASSQHSGRGSGNEQFF.

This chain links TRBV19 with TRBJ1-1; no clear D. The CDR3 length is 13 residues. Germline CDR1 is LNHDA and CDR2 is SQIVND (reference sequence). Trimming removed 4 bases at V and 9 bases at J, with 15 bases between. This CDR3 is CASSTQTRGKAFF. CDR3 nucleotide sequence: TGTGCCAGTAGTACGCAGACAAGAGGGAAAGCTTTCTTT. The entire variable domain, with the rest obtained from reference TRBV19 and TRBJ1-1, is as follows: DGGITQSPKYLFRKEGQNVTLSCEQNLNHDAMYWYRQDPGQGLRLIYYSQIVNDFQKGDIAEGYSVSREKKESFPLTVTSAQKNPTAFYLCASSTQTRGKAFFGQGTRLTVV.

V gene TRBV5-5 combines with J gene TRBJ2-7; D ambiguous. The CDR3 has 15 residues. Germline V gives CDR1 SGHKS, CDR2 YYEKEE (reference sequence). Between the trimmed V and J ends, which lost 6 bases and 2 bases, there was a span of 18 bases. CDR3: CASKPDPWATYEQYV. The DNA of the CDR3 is TGTGCCAGCAAACCTGACCCCTGGGCCACCTACGAGCAGTACGTC.

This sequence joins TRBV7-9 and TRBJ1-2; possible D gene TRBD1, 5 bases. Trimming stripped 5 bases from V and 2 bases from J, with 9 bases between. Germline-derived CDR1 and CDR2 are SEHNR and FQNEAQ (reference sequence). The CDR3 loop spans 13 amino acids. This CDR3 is CASSLDTNYGYTF. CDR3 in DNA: TGTGCCAGCAGCCTGGACACAAACTATGGCTACACCTTC.

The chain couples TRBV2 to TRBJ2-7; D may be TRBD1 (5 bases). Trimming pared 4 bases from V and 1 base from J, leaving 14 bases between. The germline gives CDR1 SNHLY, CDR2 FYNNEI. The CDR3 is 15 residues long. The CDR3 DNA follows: TGTGCCAGCAGTGTCGGAAGGGGAAGGTCCTACGAGCAGTACTTC. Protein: CASSVGRGRSYEQYF.

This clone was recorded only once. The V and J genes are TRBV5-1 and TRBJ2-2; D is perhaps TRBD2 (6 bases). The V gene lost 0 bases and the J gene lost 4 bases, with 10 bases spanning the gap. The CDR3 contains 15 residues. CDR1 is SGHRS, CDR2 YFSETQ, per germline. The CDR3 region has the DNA TGCGCCAGCAGCTTGGCCGGGAGTAGCACCGGGGAGCTGTTTTTT. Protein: CASSLAGSSTGELFF.

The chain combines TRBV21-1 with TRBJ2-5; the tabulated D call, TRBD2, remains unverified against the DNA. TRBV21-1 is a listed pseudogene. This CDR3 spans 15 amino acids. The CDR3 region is CASSKTVAGEETQYF. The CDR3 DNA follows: TGTGCCAGCAGCAAAACCGTAGCGGGAGAAGAGACCCAGTACTTC.

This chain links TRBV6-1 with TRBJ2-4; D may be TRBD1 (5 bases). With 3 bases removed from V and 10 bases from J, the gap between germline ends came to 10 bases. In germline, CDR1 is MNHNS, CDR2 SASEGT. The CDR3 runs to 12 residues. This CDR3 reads CASSDTGPIQYF. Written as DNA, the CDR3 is TGTGCCAGCAGTGATACAGGTCCAATTCAGTACTTC.

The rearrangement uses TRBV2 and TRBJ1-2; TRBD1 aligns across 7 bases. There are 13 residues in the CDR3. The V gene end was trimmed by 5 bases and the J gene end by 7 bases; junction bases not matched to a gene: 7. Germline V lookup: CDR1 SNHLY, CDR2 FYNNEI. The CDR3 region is CASSPDRVGGYTF. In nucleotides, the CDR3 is TGTGCCAGCAGTCCCGACAGGGTGGGTGGCTACACCTTC.

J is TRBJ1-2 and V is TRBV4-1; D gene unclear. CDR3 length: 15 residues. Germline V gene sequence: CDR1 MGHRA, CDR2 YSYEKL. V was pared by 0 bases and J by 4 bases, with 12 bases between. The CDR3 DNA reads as TGCGCCAGCAGCCAAGACGGAGTCCTCCCCTATGGCTACACCTTC. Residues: CASSQDGVLPYGYTF.

The CDR3 region is CASSLLGQGVAEAFF. The CDR3, as DNA: TGTGCCAGCAGTTTATTAGGGCAGGGGGTGGCTGAAGCTTTCTTT. This sequence joins TRBV27 and TRBJ1-1; 7 bases align to TRBD1. J lost 6 bases, V lost 1 base, and 8 bases had no gene match. The CDR3 sequence is 15 residues long. Germline CDR1 MNHEY, CDR2 SMNVEV (reference sequence).

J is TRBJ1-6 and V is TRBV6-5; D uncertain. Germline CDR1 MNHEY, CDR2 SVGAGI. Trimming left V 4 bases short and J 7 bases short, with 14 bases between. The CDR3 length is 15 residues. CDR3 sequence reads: CASSLGRGFNSPLHF. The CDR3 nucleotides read TGTGCCAGCAGTTTAGGGCGGGGTTTCAATTCACCCCTCCACTTT.

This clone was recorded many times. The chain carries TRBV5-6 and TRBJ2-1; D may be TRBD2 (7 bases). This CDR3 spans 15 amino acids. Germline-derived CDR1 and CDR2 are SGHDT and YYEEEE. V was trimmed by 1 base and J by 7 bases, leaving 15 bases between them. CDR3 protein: CASSLIGGRGNEQFF. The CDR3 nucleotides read TGTGCCAGCAGCTTGATCGGGGGGCGCGGGAATGAGCAGTTCTTC. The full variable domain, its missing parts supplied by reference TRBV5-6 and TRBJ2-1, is DAGVTQSPTHLIKTRGQQVTLRCSPKSGHDTVSWYQQALGQGPQFIFQYYEEEERQRGNFPDRFSGHQFPNYSSELNVNALLLGDSALYLCASSLIGGRGNEQFFGPGTRLTVL.

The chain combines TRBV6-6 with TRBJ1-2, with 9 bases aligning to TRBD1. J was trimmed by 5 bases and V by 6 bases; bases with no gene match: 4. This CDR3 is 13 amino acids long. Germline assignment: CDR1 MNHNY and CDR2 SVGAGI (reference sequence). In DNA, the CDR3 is TGTGCCAGCAGCCCGGACAGGGGATATGGCTACACCTTC. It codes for CASSPDRGYGYTF.

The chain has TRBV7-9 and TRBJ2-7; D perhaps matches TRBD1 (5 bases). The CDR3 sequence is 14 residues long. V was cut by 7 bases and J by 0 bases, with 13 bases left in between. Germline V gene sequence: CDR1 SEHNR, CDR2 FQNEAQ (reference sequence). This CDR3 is CASTGALSSYEQYF. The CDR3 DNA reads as TGTGCCAGCACTGGGGCGCTGAGCTCCTACGAGCAGTACTTC.

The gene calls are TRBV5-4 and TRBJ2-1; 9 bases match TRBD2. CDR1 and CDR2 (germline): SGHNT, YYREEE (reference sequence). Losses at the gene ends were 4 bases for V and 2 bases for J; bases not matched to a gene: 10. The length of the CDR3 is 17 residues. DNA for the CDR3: TGTGCCAGCAGCACCTCTTTAGCGGGAGTGCCCTACAATGAGCAGTTCTTC. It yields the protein CASSTSLAGVPYNEQFF.

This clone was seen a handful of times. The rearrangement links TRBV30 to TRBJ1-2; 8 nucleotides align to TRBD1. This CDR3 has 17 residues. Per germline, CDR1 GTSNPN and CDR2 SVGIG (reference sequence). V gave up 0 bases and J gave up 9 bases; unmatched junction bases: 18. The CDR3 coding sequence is TGTGCCTGGAGTGTACTAGTATCAGGACAGGGAGGTCTCAGCTACACCTTC. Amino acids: CAWSVLVSGQGGLSYTF.

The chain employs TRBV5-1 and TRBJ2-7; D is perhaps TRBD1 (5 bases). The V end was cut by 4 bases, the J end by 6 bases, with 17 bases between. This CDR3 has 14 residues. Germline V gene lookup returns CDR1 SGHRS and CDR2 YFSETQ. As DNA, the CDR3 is TGCGCCAGCAGCCCCGGACCAAGAAGGGGCGAGCAGTACTTC. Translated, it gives CASSPGPRRGEQYF.

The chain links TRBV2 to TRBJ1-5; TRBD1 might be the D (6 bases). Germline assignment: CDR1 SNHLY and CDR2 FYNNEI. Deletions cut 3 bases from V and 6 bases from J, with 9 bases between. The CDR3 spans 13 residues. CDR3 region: CASSEGAPQPQHF. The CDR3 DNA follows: TGTGCCAGCAGTGAGGGGGCGCCTCAGCCCCAGCATTTT.

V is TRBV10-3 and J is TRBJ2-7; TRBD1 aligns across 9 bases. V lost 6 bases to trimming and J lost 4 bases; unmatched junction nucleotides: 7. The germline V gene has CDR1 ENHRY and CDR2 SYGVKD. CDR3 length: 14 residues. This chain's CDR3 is CAIRTGTGKYEQYF. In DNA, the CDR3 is TGTGCCATCAGGACCGGGACAGGGAAGTACGAGCAGTACTTC.